The clone carrying this TCR beta chain appeared once. Per the authors' pipeline: The authors estimated nucleated cell counts from reference gene primer amplification. Sequencing used immunoSEQ multiplex PCR; TCRdb keeps in-frame clones, though not all of them. V, J and clone size are those of that table, while D and trimming were read from the DNA. The sample shows tens of thousands of clones, 86% of them seen only once. The sample is drawn from a study of blood T cell repertoires in COVID-19. In the study overall: The cDNA or gDNA used as material had been derived from T cells, B-cell-depleted T cells, or PBMCs.

V was clipped by 4 bases and J by 4 bases; unmatched bases: 3. The germline V gene encodes CDR1 MNHEY and CDR2 SMNVEV (reference sequence). CDR3 size: 15 residues. The sequencing input was peripheral blood. The TCR was taken from a human donor with active COVID-19. The donor label of this sample is uncertain. The chain has TRBV27 and TRBJ2-5, with TRBD2 matching 13 bases. As DNA, the CDR3 is TGTGCCAGCAGTTCCGGGACTAGCGGGGCAGAGACCCAGTACTTC. It is translated as CASSSGTSGAETQYF.